This T cell receptor beta chain was retrieved from a study of vaccination effects on CD4 cells after COVID-19. Clones were sequenced by immunoSEQ multiplex PCR, and TCRdb holds only the in-frame ones, with some missing. The sample includes 35,000 to 40,000 clones, about 70% of them seen just once. Notes on the study in general: Both infection-induced and vaccine-induced clones contracted markedly at late post-vaccination timepoints.

Comment on this clone: Its antigen is still unknown.

The CDR3 length is 14 residues. Germline values: CDR1 SEHNR, CDR2 FQNEAQ (reference sequence). V lost 5 bases and J lost 6, with 16 bases in between. When less than 12 days of culture had elapsed, CD4+ T cells were isolated. Neither prior SARS-CoV-2 infection nor positive nucleocapsid antibodies were present in the vaccine recipients. Days 3 and 7 saw half the medium replaced with IL-2 medium. The chain combines TRBV7-9 with TRBJ1-1, with a weak D call TRBD1 (5 bases). This sequence originates from a human donor who received a COVID-19 vaccine. Sequencing was performed on CD4+ T cells from PBMCs cultured without peptide, taken before COVID-19 vaccination. DNA of the CDR3: TGTGCCAGCAGCCGGTTTCAGGGTGGGCCTGAAGCTTTCTTT. It codes for CASSRFQGGPEAFF.